This T cell receptor (beta chain) was identified during a study of T cell clusters in autoimmune cytopenias. Study details: A median of 51,575 TRB reads per sample yielded a median around 2,500 distinct clonotypes. Findings and caveats of the study: No experiment has yet validated the function of the T cell clusters defined in silico.

This CDR3 comprises 14 residues. In germline, CDR1 is MNHEY, CDR2 SVGEGT. Approximately 40,000 genome equivalents of blood DNA were amplified for TRB. As for this clonotype: Its antigen is as yet unknown.

TRB was amplified by touch-down multiplex PCR, primer pools A and B combined. TCRdb re-called the multiplex PCR reads and shows each CDR3 protein once, DNA omitted. Recorded here are over 3,000 distinct CDR3 sequences; the top ten clones represent roughly 14%. Sample: peripheral blood. The origin of this receptor is a human donor with an autoimmune cytopenia or autoimmune hepatitis (not recorded which). The V and J genes are TRBV6-2 or TRBV6-3 and TRBJ2-7; TCRdb designates TRBD2, a call that cannot be tested without DNA. The CDR3 reads CASSYSREGYEQYF.